This TCR beta chain was identified in a study of CD8 T cells in ankylosing spondylitis. From the 5' RACE reads, TCRdb called clonotypes with MiXCR, one entry per CDR3 protein. The sample has some 220,000 distinct CDR3 sequences; 8.2% are singletons. Many counts were recorded for this clonotype. Per germline, CDR1 ENHRY and CDR2 SYGVKD. The CDR3 spans 15 residues. V dropped 3 bases and J dropped 2; count of bases not matched to a gene: 1. The chain links TRBV10-3 to TRBJ2-1; TRBD2 aligns across 10 bases. Sequencing was carried out using blood, either unsorted or a sorted T cell fraction (not recorded which). The clonotype originates from a female donor with ankylosing spondylitis or in good health (not recorded which). In DNA form, the CDR3 reads TGTGCCATCAGTGATAGCGGGGGGCCCTACAATGAGCAGTTCTTC. This translates into CAISDSGGPYNEQFF.